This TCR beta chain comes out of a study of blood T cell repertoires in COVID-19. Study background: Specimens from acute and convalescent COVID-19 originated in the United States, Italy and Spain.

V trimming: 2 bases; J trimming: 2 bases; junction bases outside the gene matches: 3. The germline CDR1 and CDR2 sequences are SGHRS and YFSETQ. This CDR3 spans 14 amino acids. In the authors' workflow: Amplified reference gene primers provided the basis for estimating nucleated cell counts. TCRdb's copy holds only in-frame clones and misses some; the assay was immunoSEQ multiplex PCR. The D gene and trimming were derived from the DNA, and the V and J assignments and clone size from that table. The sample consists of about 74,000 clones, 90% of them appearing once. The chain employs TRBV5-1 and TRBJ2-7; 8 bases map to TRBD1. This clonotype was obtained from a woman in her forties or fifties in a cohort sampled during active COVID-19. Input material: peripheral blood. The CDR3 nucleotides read TGCGCCAGCAGCTTTGGGACAGGCACCTACGAGCAGTACTTC. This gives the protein CASSFGTGTYEQYF.